The TCR beta chain under discussion was sequenced for a study of cytomegalovirus exposure and HLA in healthy donors. Overall study findings and caveats: Reports indicated that the classifier achieved high specificity and sensitivity in diagnosing cytomegalovirus status. According to an earlier analysis, most TCR beta V segments yielded productive rearrangements about 90% or about 30% of the time.

V dropped 6 bases and J dropped 3 bases, with 9 bases sitting between them. This CDR3 region has 13 residues. Germline V CDR1 and CDR2: LNHDA, SQIVND (reference sequence). Use of 60 Vbeta and 13 Jbeta primers characterized the PCR. Assay used: immunoSEQ multiplex PCR; TCRdb lists only in-frame clones, some missing. The repertoire includes 250,000 to 350,000 clones, more than 80% of them detected once, and 3.5% to 4.5% sits in the top ten. Remarks on this clone: Its antigen is still unknown.

This sequence was found in a middle-aged man in good health and CMV-seropositive. This chain connects TRBV19 to TRBJ2-1; weak D call: TRBD1 (6 bases). The sequenced sample consisted of PBMCs. CDR3 in amino acids: CASRDRSYNEQFF. CDR3 coding DNA: TGTGCCAGTAGGGACAGAAGCTACAATGAGCAGTTCTTC.